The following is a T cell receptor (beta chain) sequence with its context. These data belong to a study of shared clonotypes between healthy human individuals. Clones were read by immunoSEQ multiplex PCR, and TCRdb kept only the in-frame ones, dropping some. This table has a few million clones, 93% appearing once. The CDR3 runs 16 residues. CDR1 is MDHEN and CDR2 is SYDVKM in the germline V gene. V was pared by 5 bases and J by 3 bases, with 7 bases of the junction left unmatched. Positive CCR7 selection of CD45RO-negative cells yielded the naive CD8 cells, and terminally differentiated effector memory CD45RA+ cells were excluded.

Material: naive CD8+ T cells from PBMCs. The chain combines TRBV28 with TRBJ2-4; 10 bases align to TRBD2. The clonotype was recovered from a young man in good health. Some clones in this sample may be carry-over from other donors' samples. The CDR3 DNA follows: TGTGCCAGCAGTACGAGACTAGCGGGCGGCAAAAACATTCAGTACTTC. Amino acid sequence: CASSTRLAGGKNIQYF.